These 16 T cell receptor beta chains originate from one sample sequenced in a study of cytomegalovirus exposure and HLA in healthy donors. It was with 60 Vbeta and 13 Jbeta primers that the PCR ran. Generated by immunoSEQ multiplex PCR, the TCRdb table keeps only in-frame clones and is missing some. This sample carries 200,000 or so clones, over 70% of them seen once, and the ten largest clones take 3.8%. Sequenced input: PBMCs. These receptors all come from a man in his fifties or sixties in good health and CMV-seronegative.

V is TRBV27 and J is TRBJ1-6, with D perhaps matching TRBD1 (5 bases). Trimming shortened V by 6 bases and J by 7 bases, and 16 bases separated the two germline ends. This CDR3 spans 15 amino acids. The germline V gene encodes CDR1 MNHEY and CDR2 SMNVEV (reference sequence). CDR3 coding DNA: TGTGCCAGCAGAGCTCTCGGGCGGACAAATTCACCCCTCCACTTT. Amino acids: CASRALGRTNSPLHF.

The gene calls are TRBV7-8 and TRBJ1-2, with D possibly TRBD1 on 5 matching bases. This CDR3 region has 16 residues. From germline, CDR1 is SGHVS and CDR2 FQNEAQ. Trimming shortened V by 2 bases and J by 1 base, and 14 bases separated the two germline ends. CDR3 nucleotide sequence: TGTGCCAGCAGCTTAATACTGGACAAAATTAACTATGGCTACACCTTC. Amino acids: CASSLILDKINYGYTF.

This rearrangement joins TRBV7-8 to TRBJ2-5, with TRBD1 matching 7 bases. The J call may be faulty, since TRBJ2-7 better matches the DNA end. The CDR3 consists of 13 residues. CDR1 and CDR2 (germline): SGHVS, FQNEAQ. This chain's CDR3 is CASSFDRAYEQYF. The DNA of the CDR3 is TGTGCCAGCAGCTTCGACAGGGCCTACGAGCAGTACTTC.

The chain links TRBV9 to TRBJ1-3; D unclear. Trimming pared 0 bases from V and 0 bases from J, leaving 4 bases between. Per germline, CDR1 SGDLS and CDR2 YYNGEE. The CDR3 extends over 14 amino acids. CDR3 DNA: TGTGCCAGCAGCGTAGACTCCTCTGGAAACACCATATATTTT. It is translated as CASSVDSSGNTIYF. Based on the CDR3 plus reference TRBV9 and TRBJ1-3, the full variable domain is DSGVTQTPKHLITATGQRVTLRCSPRSGDLSVYWYQQSLDQGLQFLIQYYNGEERAKGNILERFSAQQFPDLHSELNLSSLELGDSALYFCASSVDSSGNTIYFGEGSWLTVV.

This chain uses TRBV6-1 with TRBJ1-2; 8 bases fit TRBD1. CDR3 size: 14 residues. Germline V gene lookup returns CDR1 MNHNS and CDR2 SASEGT. V lost 7 bases to trimming and J lost 6 bases; unmatched junction nucleotides: 10. CDR3 sequence reads: CASTLDRASDGYTF. CDR3 sequence (DNA): TGTGCCAGCACCCTGGACAGGGCGTCGGATGGCTACACCTTC.

The chain links TRBV18 to TRBJ2-3; D possibly corresponds to TRBD1 (6 bases). The germline V gene encodes CDR1 KGHSH and CDR2 LQKENI. This CDR3 has 13 residues. Trimming took off 5 bases at V and 0 bases at J, with 6 bases between the two ends. This chain's CDR3 is CASSTGSTDTQYF. CDR3 DNA sequence: TGTGCCAGCTCAACAGGGAGCACAGATACGCAGTATTTT.

This clone was recorded many times. V and J are TRBV4-3 and TRBJ2-7; weak D call: TRBD2 (5 bases). Germline assignment: CDR1 LGHNA and CDR2 YSLEER. CDR3 length: 15 residues. V lost 0 bases, J lost 0 bases, and 9 bases lay in between. The CDR3 loop is CASSQEEGSSYEQYF. The CDR3 nucleotides read TGCGCCAGCAGCCAAGAAGAGGGTAGCTCCTACGAGCAGTACTTC.

J is TRBJ2-1 and V is TRBV7-7; TRBD1 matches 8 bases. The germline V gene has CDR1 SSHAT and CDR2 FNYEAQ (reference sequence). The CDR3 has 14 residues. V gave up 1 base and J gave up 10 bases; unmatched junction bases: 6. In DNA, the CDR3 is TGTGCCAGCAGCTTAGGGCAGGGGGCAGGGGAGCAGTTCTTC. Protein product: CASSLGQGAGEQFF.

The chain recombines TRBV6-5 with TRBJ2-5; 8 bases fit TRBD1. Looked up from germline, CDR1 is MNHEY and CDR2 is SVGAGI. The CDR3 length is 15 residues. With 2 bases clipped from V and 1 base from J, the junction kept 3 bases outside the gene matches. For the CDR3, the DNA is TGTGCCAGCAGTTACGGGACAGGCCCCCAAGAGACCCAGTACTTC. Translated, it gives CASSYGTGPQETQYF.

This clone has only one observation. V is TRBV5-6 and J is TRBJ1-6, with 7 nucleotides matching TRBD1. Germline V CDR1 and CDR2: SGHDT, YYEEEE. CDR3 length: 16 residues. V gave up 1 base and J gave up 5 bases; unmatched junction bases: 6. CDR3 DNA sequence: TGTGCCAGCAGCTTGCTGCCCGGGACAGATAATTCACCCCTCCACTTT. Amino acids: CASSLLPGTDNSPLHF.

The chain employs TRBV4-3 and TRBJ1-6, with 8 bases matching TRBD1. Germline V gene lookup returns CDR1 LGHNA and CDR2 YSLEER. The J segment lost 7 bases and the V segment lost 4 bases, leaving 12 bases of the junction unmatched. The length of the CDR3 is 17 residues. The CDR3 DNA is TGCGCCAGCAGCCTCAGGGGGCCTCCAGGCCTCAATTCACCCCTCCACTTT. Translation: CASSLRGPPGLNSPLHF.

CDR3 sequence (DNA): TGTGCCACCGGGGGGGCGGGGGTCCCAACGCAGTATTTT. Its protein product is CATGGAGVPTQYF. The rearrangement uses TRBV10-3 and TRBJ2-3; 8 positions match TRBD2. V was clipped by 10 bases and J by 9 bases; unmatched bases: 12. Germline V gene sequence: CDR1 ENHRY, CDR2 SYGVKD. This CDR3 contains 13 residues.

This chain uses TRBV7-2 with TRBJ2-3, with D possibly TRBD2 on 7 matching bases. The CDR3 runs to 17 residues. Trimming left V 6 bases short and J 1 base short, with 20 bases between. Germline CDR1 and CDR2: SGHTA and FQGNSA. This CDR3 reads CASRVSWGGLGTDTQYF. DNA for the CDR3: TGTGCCAGCAGGGTCTCATGGGGGGGGCTAGGCACAGATACGCAGTATTTT.

The rearrangement joins TRBV19 to TRBJ2-1, with D possibly TRBD2 on 7 matching bases. This CDR3 has 15 amino acids. Deletions cut 4 bases from V and 8 bases from J, with 18 bases between. Germline CDR1 and CDR2: LNHDA and SQIVND (reference sequence). The CDR3 bases are TGTGCCAGTAGTACCCTGGGGCAGGGGAGGGATGAGCAGTTCTTC. Its translation: CASSTLGQGRDEQFF.

The chain links TRBV6-5 to TRBJ2-4; no firm D call. The germline V and J ends were trimmed by 0 bases and 0 bases, with 9 bases remaining between them. Germline lookup yields CDR1 MNHEY and CDR2 SVGAGI. This CDR3 has 16 amino acids. CDR3 in DNA: TGTGCCAGCAGTTACTCGAGTGGAGTAGCCAAAAACATTCAGTACTTC. It yields the protein CASSYSSGVAKNIQYF.

This clone was counted a single time. This rearrangement joins TRBV30 to TRBJ1-6, with D possibly TRBD1 on 5 matching bases. This CDR3 is built from 13 residues. Trimming left V 5 bases short and J 10 bases short, with 15 bases between. Germline lookup yields CDR1 GTSNPN and CDR2 SVGIG (reference sequence). In DNA form, the CDR3 reads TGTGCCTGGGCGCCTGAAGGGGAATCACCCCTCCACTTT. Its translation: CAWAPEGESPLHF.